This entry lists 15 T cell receptor beta chains sequenced from one sample in a study of T-cell memory formation after mild COVID-19. TCRdb ran MiXCR on the 5' RACE reads and lists one entry per CDR3 protein. The sample lists approximately 150,000 distinct CDR3 sequences, 15% to 20% occurring once. Sample: PBMCs or a T cell subset sorted from them (not recorded which). The receptor set was obtained from an adult woman who had mild COVID-19 (a few samples of this study predate the infection). Cell type and time point are not known.

This clonotype was counted between two and nine times. The chain carries TRBV9 and TRBJ2-3, with TRBD2 as a possible D gene (6 bases). Germline lookup yields CDR1 SGDLS and CDR2 YYNGEE. The CDR3 totals 18 residues. Trimming took off 0 bases at V and 3 bases at J, with 20 bases between the two ends. The CDR3 DNA reads as TGTGCCAGCAGCGTAGGCCCCGTAGGACGTAGCGGAACAGATACGCAGTATTTT. It is translated as CASSVGPVGRSGTDTQYF.

The chain employs TRBV20-1 and TRBJ1-2; 8 bases align to TRBD1. The V gene end was trimmed by 6 bases and the J gene end by 7 bases; junction bases not matched to a gene: 7. This CDR3 is 12 amino acids long. Looked up from germline, CDR1 is DFQATT and CDR2 is SNEGSKA (reference sequence). This chain's CDR3 is CSAAGGAGGYTF. In nucleotides, the CDR3 is TGCAGTGCGGCAGGGGGCGCGGGTGGCTACACCTTC.

This clonotype appeared a few times. The chain has TRBV4-3 and TRBJ2-2, with a tentative D call TRBD2 (6 bases). The V gene lost 1 base and the J gene lost 6 bases, with 9 bases spanning the gap. The V gene's germline CDR1 is LGHNA and CDR2 YSLEER. The CDR3 loop spans 14 amino acids. CDR3 DNA: TGCGCCAGCAGCCAAGGTCCGGGGGCCGGGGAGCTGTTTTTT. It encodes CASSQGPGAGELFF.

This clonotype has ten or more counts. The J gene is TRBJ2-4, the V gene TRBV28; D unresolved. Germline loops: CDR1 MDHEN, CDR2 SYDVKM. Trimming shortened V by 3 bases and J by 0 bases, and 15 bases separated the two germline ends. The CDR3 runs 17 residues. Here the CDR3 DNA reads TGTGCCAGCAGTTTGGGTTCGGTCGTACTAGCCAAAAACATTCAGTACTTC. It specifies CASSLGSVVLAKNIQYF.

This clonotype was recorded a few times. The CDR3: CASSFEAYTEAFF. The CDR3 bases are TGTGCCAGCAGCTTTGAGGCCTACACTGAAGCTTTCTTT. This chain connects TRBV11-2 to TRBJ1-1; D unclear. Germline V gene sequence: CDR1 SGHAT, CDR2 FQNNGV. The CDR3 consists of 13 residues. Trimming took off 3 bases at V and 3 bases at J, with 8 bases between the two ends. Together with reference TRBV11-2 and TRBJ1-1, the CDR3 gives the full variable domain: EAGVAQSPRYKIIEKRQSVAFWCNPISGHATLYWYQQILGQGPKLLIQFQNNGVVDDSQLPKDRFSAERLKGVDSTLKIQPAKLEDSAVYLCASSFEAYTEAFFGQGTRLTVV.

This rearrangement joins TRBV21-1 to TRBJ1-4; no check of the table's D call, TRBD1, against the DNA was made. TRBV21-1 is an annotated pseudogene. The CDR3 has 17 amino acids. CDR3: CASSSDREVATNEKLFF. CDR3 bases: TGTGCCAGCAGCTCGGACAGGGAGGTCGCAACTAATGAAAAACTGTTTTTT.

This chain's CDR3 is CASSSYQGNTEAFF. The CDR3 DNA sequence: TGTGCCAGCAGTTCCTATCAGGGGAACACTGAAGCTTTCTTT. This chain links TRBV12-3 or TRBV12-4 with TRBJ1-1; D may be TRBD1 (5 bases). V gave up 4 bases and J gave up 1 base, with 10 bases separating them. The CDR3 extends over 14 amino acids.

The chain has TRBV6-1 and TRBJ2-3, with D perhaps TRBD2 (6 bases). CDR3 length equals 14 residues. V was clipped by 4 bases and J by 4 bases, with 12 bases between them. CDR1 is MNHNS and CDR2 is SASEGT in the germline V gene. The CDR3 region is CASSVRDFSDTQYF. For the CDR3, the DNA is TGTGCCAGCAGTGTCCGGGACTTCTCAGATACGCAGTATTTT.

This clonotype was seen only a few times. The CDR3 DNA reads as TGTGCCAGCAGTTTACCTAGCGGGGGGTCGGAGACCCAGTACTTC. As protein: CASSLPSGGSETQYF. V gene TRBV28 combines with J gene TRBJ2-5; TRBD2 matches 11 bases. In germline, CDR1 is MDHEN, CDR2 SYDVKM. V lost 2 bases and J lost 5; bases outside the gene matches: 4. The CDR3 covers 15 residues.

V gene TRBV7-9 combines with J gene TRBJ1-4, with 9 bases that match TRBD1. Germline V gene data show CDR1 as SEHNR and CDR2 as FQNEAQ (reference sequence). CDR3 length: 14 amino acids. The junction had 7 bases not matched to a gene; V was cut back by 7 bases and J by 7 bases. The CDR3 is CASTPGQGIEKLFF. The CDR3 bases are TGTGCCAGCACACCGGGACAGGGAATTGAAAAACTGTTTTTT.

The genes are TRBV5-5 and TRBJ2-7; either TRBD1 or TRBD2 may fit D (6 bases each). Germline loops: CDR1 SGHKS, CDR2 YYEKEE (reference sequence). Trimming removed 0 bases at V and 10 bases at J, with 17 bases between. The CDR3 length is 14 residues. In DNA form, the CDR3 reads TGTGCCAGCAGCTTGGAAGGGGGGCGGCCGGAACAGTACTTC. Protein product: CASSLEGGRPEQYF. The variable domain in full, with the rest retrieved from reference TRBV5-5 and TRBJ2-7, is DAGVTQSPTHLIKTRGQQVTLRCSPISGHKSVSWYQQVLGQGPQFIFQYYEKEERGRGNFPDRFSARQFPNYSSELNVNALLLGDSALYLCASSLEGGRPEQYFGPGTRLTVT.

This clonotype was observed a few times. The rearrangement joins TRBV20-1 to TRBJ1-3; no firm D call. The CDR3 is 12 residues long. CDR1 DFQATT and CDR2 SNEGSKA come from the germline V gene (reference sequence). The V end was cut by 4 bases, the J end by 4 bases, with 8 bases between. This chain's CDR3 is CSAIEDGNTIYF. The CDR3 DNA sequence: TGCAGTGCTATAGAAGACGGAAACACCATATATTTT.

The chain employs TRBV11-3 and TRBJ1-4, with D unresolved. The CDR3 spans 15 residues. Germline values: CDR1 SGHNT, CDR2 YENEEA. Between the trimmed V and J ends, which lost 0 bases and 5 bases, there was a span of 10 bases. CDR3 residues: CASSLDGMKNEKLFF. The CDR3 nucleotides are TGTGCCAGCAGCTTAGACGGAATGAAGAATGAAAAACTGTTTTTT.

V usage is TRBV9 and J usage is TRBJ2-7; weak D call: TRBD1 (6 bases). V was pared by 0 bases and J by 3 bases, with 13 bases between. This CDR3 is 15 amino acids long. Germline V gene sequence: CDR1 SGDLS, CDR2 YYNGEE. The CDR3 loop is CASSVGRTANYEQYF. CDR3 nucleotide sequence: TGTGCCAGCAGCGTAGGACGGACAGCCAACTACGAGCAGTACTTC.

This clonotype was counted a few times. CDR3 sequence: CASTPAGEGETQYF. CDR3 sequence (DNA): TGTGCCAGCACCCCAGCGGGAGAAGGGGAGACCCAGTACTTC. V usage is TRBV6-2 or TRBV6-3 and J usage is TRBJ2-5; 8 bases map to TRBD2. Germline V gene data show CDR1 as MNHEY and CDR2 as SVGEGT. Losses at the gene ends were 7 bases for V and 5 bases for J; bases not matched to a gene: 9. This CDR3 region has 14 residues.